This T cell receptor beta chain was sequenced during a study of blood T cell repertoires in COVID-19. TCRdb's table, derived via immunoSEQ multiplex PCR, lists solely in-frame clones and lacks some. The table shows some 450,000 clones, with approximately 90% occurring only once. Trimming took off 4 bases at V and 4 bases at J, with 13 bases between the two ends. The CDR3 sequence is 15 residues long. The germline gives CDR1 MGHRA, CDR2 YSYEKL. This clonotype originated in a man aged 18 to 29 with COVID-19, enrolled during active disease. Sequencing was carried out using peripheral blood. The chain has TRBV4-1 and TRBJ1-4; TRBD1 might be the D (5 bases). The CDR3 DNA reads as TGCGCCAGCAGCCCGGGGGTTTGGGGTAATGAAAAACTGTTTTTT. It codes for CASSPGVWGNEKLFF.